These 27 T cell receptor beta chains originate from one sample sequenced in a study of blood T cell repertoires in COVID-19. Some clones are missing from TCRdb's copy, which holds only in-frame ones; the method was immunoSEQ multiplex PCR. The data show roughly 58,000 clones, with more than 80% seen just once and about 30% held by the top ten. The specimen was peripheral blood. These receptors were collected from a man in his sixties with COVID-19, enrolled during active disease.

The chain is built from TRBV18 and TRBJ2-2; maybe TRBD1 (6 bases). Trimming took 4 bases from V and 0 from J, leaving 12 bases between them. This CDR3 is 16 amino acids long. Germline CDR1 KGHSH, CDR2 LQKENI. The CDR3 region is CASSHRDTANTGELFF. The CDR3 region has the DNA TGTGCCAGCTCACATCGGGACACCGCGAACACCGGGGAGCTGTTTTTT.

The rearrangement uses TRBV4-2 and TRBJ1-4, with a weak D call TRBD1 (5 bases). CDR1 and CDR2 from the germline V gene are LGHNA and YNFKEQ. V was shortened by 0 bases and J by 8 bases, with 13 bases between the two germline ends. The CDR3 is 15 residues long. The CDR3 loop is CASSQDGQGDEKLFF. The DNA for the CDR3 is TGTGCCAGCAGCCAAGATGGGCAGGGTGACGAAAAACTGTTTTTT.

The chain couples TRBV6-6 to TRBJ2-5; TRBD1 matches at 9 bases. Losses at the gene ends were 4 bases for V and 0 bases for J; bases not matched to a gene: 3. Per the germline V gene, CDR1 is MNHNY and CDR2 is SVGAGI (reference sequence). This CDR3 is built from 15 residues. The CDR3: CASSSGQGHQETQYF. Written as DNA, the CDR3 is TGTGCCAGCAGTTCGGGACAGGGCCACCAAGAGACCCAGTACTTC.

The V call is TRBV5-4, the J call TRBJ2-2; the D gene is possibly TRBD1 (6 bases). The V gene lost 4 bases and the J gene lost 4 bases, with 11 bases spanning the gap. This CDR3 region has 14 residues. Per the germline V gene, CDR1 is SGHNT and CDR2 is YYREEE (reference sequence). The CDR3 nucleotides read TGTGCCAGCAGCCTCCGGGACACCACCGGGGAGCTGTTTTTT. It yields the protein CASSLRDTTGELFF.

In this sample, this clone turned up a few times. The identical CDR3 is also encoded by other nucleotide sequences in the sample. The genes are TRBV18 and TRBJ1-5; D is perhaps TRBD1 (5 bases). Germline-derived CDR1 and CDR2 are KGHSH and LQKENI. Deletions cut 4 bases from V and 6 bases from J, with 16 bases between. The CDR3 has 15 residues. The CDR3 DNA follows: TGTGCCAGCTCACTCCGGGGACTTTCTATTCAGCCCCAGCATTTT. Protein sequence: CASSLRGLSIQPQHF.

The chain employs TRBV6-5 and TRBJ2-5; D possibly corresponds to TRBD1 (6 bases). Germline V gives CDR1 MNHEY, CDR2 SVGAGI. V was clipped by 3 bases and J by 3 bases, with 17 bases between them. The CDR3 consists of 16 residues. The CDR3 is CASSYSLRDTKETQYF. The DNA for the CDR3 is TGTGCCAGCAGTTATTCTCTCCGGGACACTAAAGAGACCCAGTACTTC.

The chain links TRBV18 to TRBJ2-7, with D maybe TRBD2 (6 bases). The CDR3 length is 15 residues. Germline CDR1 is KGHSH and CDR2 is LQKENI. V lost 0 bases and J lost 1, with 10 bases in between. CDR3 nucleotides: TGTGCCAGCTCACCACCCGTTAGCGGATCCTACGAGCAGTACTTC. Amino acids: CASSPPVSGSYEQYF.

Only a few counts were recorded for this clone. The chain links TRBV3-1 (or the pseudogene TRBV3-2) to TRBJ1-3; unclear D gene. The germline V gene encodes CDR1 LGHDT and CDR2 YNNKEL (reference sequence). V was clipped by 1 base and J by 0 bases, with 10 bases between them. This CDR3 is built from 16 residues. CDR3 DNA: TGTGCCAGCAGCCAAGTTAGCGGAAGCTCTGGAAACACCATATATTTT. As protein: CASSQVSGSSGNTIYF.

This clone appeared once. The rearrangement links TRBV12-3 or TRBV12-4 to TRBJ1-2; TRBD1 is a possible D gene (6 bases). Trimming took 7 bases from V and 2 from J, leaving 11 bases between them. This CDR3 is 13 amino acids long. CDR3 DNA: TGTGCCAGCACTCTTACAGGGAACTATGGCTACACCTTC. Its protein product is CASTLTGNYGYTF.

This clone came up a few times. J is TRBJ1-2 and V is TRBV9, with 8 bases aligning to TRBD1. The V gene's germline CDR1 is SGDLS and CDR2 YYNGEE. This CDR3 is built from 14 residues. V lost 3 bases to trimming and J lost 3 bases; unmatched junction nucleotides: 4. The CDR3, as DNA: TGTGCCAGCAGCGCTACGACAGGGGACTATGGCTACACCTTC. Its protein is CASSATTGDYGYTF.

This clone has just one count. V usage is TRBV24-1 and J usage is TRBJ1-2, with D unclear. The CDR3 extends over 12 amino acids. Germline lookup yields CDR1 KGHDR and CDR2 SFDVKD. Trimming took 5 bases from V and 7 from J, leaving 10 bases between them. The CDR3 reads CATSGPRGGYTF. CDR3 in DNA: TGTGCCACCAGTGGTCCTCGGGGTGGCTACACCTTC.

V is TRBV5-6 and J is TRBJ1-5; D gene ambiguous. V lost 4 bases, J lost 11 bases, and 19 bases lay in between. Germline CDR1 SGHDT, CDR2 YYEEEE. The CDR3 extends over 14 amino acids. The CDR3: CASSQSPGPQTQHF. In nucleotides, the CDR3 is TGTGCCAGCAGCCAGTCTCCGGGTCCACAAACCCAGCATTTT.

This sequence joins TRBV7-9 and TRBJ2-1, with a possible D match to TRBD2 (5 bases). The CDR3 loop spans 15 amino acids. Germline V CDR1 and CDR2: SEHNR, FQNEAQ (reference sequence). Trimming left V 4 bases short and J 9 bases short, with 19 bases between. The CDR3 sequence is CASSSISLIGGEQFF. As DNA, the CDR3 is TGTGCCAGCAGCTCTATATCCCTGATAGGAGGTGAGCAGTTCTTC.

The chain uses TRBV25-1 and TRBJ1-5; TRBD1 agrees at 7 bases. The germline CDR1 and CDR2 sequences are MGHDK and SYGVNS. The V segment lost 6 bases and the J segment 4 bases; nucleotides outside the gene matches: 6. This CDR3 comprises 14 residues. This chain's CDR3 is CASSPTGINQPQHF. For the CDR3, the DNA is TGTGCCAGCAGCCCGACAGGGATAAATCAGCCCCAGCATTTT.

CDR3 protein: CASSYSTSGTGELFF. The CDR3 coding sequence is TGTGCCAGCAGCTATTCAACTAGCGGGACCGGGGAGCTGTTTTTT. This chain links TRBV7-6 with TRBJ2-2; TRBD2 agrees at 9 bases. The germline V gene encodes CDR1 SGHVS and CDR2 FNYEAQ. The CDR3 is made up of 15 amino acids. J was trimmed by 5 bases and V by 4 bases; bases with no gene match: 5. Full variable domain (outside the CDR3, taken from reference TRBV7-6 and TRBJ2-2): GAGVSQSPRYKVTKRGQDVALRCDPISGHVSLYWYRQALGQGPEFLTYFNYEAQQDKSGLPNDRFSAERPEGSISTLTIQRTEQRDSAMYRCASSYSTSGTGELFFGEGSRLTVL.

This clone was picked up one time. The rearrangement links TRBV6-6 to TRBJ2-1, with 9 bases identical to TRBD2. The J segment lost 6 bases and the V segment lost 6 bases, leaving 9 bases of the junction unmatched. Germline V gene lookup returns CDR1 MNHNY and CDR2 SVGAGI (reference sequence). The CDR3 spans 15 residues. CDR3 nucleotides: TGTGCCAGCAGACGGCGGGGGGGTTCTGGCAATGAGCAGTTCTTC. As protein: CASRRRGGSGNEQFF.

The genes are TRBV24-1 and TRBJ2-3; 9 nucleotides agree with TRBD2. Germline CDR1 KGHDR, CDR2 SFDVKD. The CDR3 consists of 14 residues. V gave up 2 bases and J gave up 8 bases; unmatched junction bases: 4. The CDR3 region has the DNA TGTGCCACCAGTGATTCTAGCGGGAAGAGTACGCAGTATTTT. Protein: CATSDSSGKSTQYF.

This chain uses TRBV6-2 or TRBV6-3 with TRBJ2-4; D remains unclear. This CDR3 contains 13 residues. Germline loops: CDR1 MNHEY, CDR2 SVGEGT. The V end was cut by 2 bases, the J end by 4 bases, with 6 bases between. CDR3 in amino acids: CASSYADKNIQYF. CDR3 nucleotides: TGTGCCAGCAGTTACGCGGATAAAAACATTCAGTACTTC.

The chain's CDR3 is CASSWGSGEHNEQFF. CDR3 bases: TGTGCCAGCAGTTGGGGAAGCGGGGAACACAATGAGCAGTTCTTC. The V call is TRBV27, the J call TRBJ2-1; 7 bases agree with TRBD2. With V trimmed by 4 bases and J by 5 bases, 8 bases remained unmatched. The CDR3 loop spans 15 amino acids. In germline, CDR1 is MNHEY, CDR2 SMNVEV (reference sequence).

The chain recombines TRBV5-1 with TRBJ1-1; D not certain. The CDR3 has 16 amino acids. Germline values: CDR1 SGHRS, CDR2 YFSETQ. V lost 4 bases to trimming and J lost 5 bases, with 21 bases between them. CDR3 region: CASSPPTPNGRTEAFF. The CDR3 bases are TGCGCCAGCAGCCCACCGACACCCAACGGGAGGACTGAAGCTTTCTTT.

The chain combines TRBV20-1 with TRBJ2-5, with D possibly matching TRBD2 (6 bases). Trimming shortened V by 7 bases and J by 5 bases, and 11 bases separated the two germline ends. Germline CDR1 reads DFQATT; CDR2 reads SNEGSKA (reference sequence). This CDR3 has 11 residues. The CDR3 sequence: CSGWSGETQYF. For the CDR3, the DNA is TGCAGTGGGTGGAGCGGGGAGACCCAGTACTTC.

This chain joins TRBV3-1 (or the pseudogene TRBV3-2) and TRBJ2-5; D gene ambiguous. The CDR3 is 15 amino acids. In germline, CDR1 is LGHDT, CDR2 YNNKEL (reference sequence). V was shortened by 1 base and J by 4 bases, with 13 bases between the two germline ends. The CDR3 nucleotides are TGTGCCAGCAGCCAAGTGGTGCGATCAGGAGAGACCCAGTACTTC. Amino acid sequence: CASSQVVRSGETQYF.

The rearrangement joins TRBV7-3 to TRBJ2-2; TRBD1 might be the D (5 bases). The CDR3 covers 13 residues. CDR1 and CDR2 (germline): SGHTA, FQGTGA. With 6 bases removed from V and 7 bases from J, the gap between germline ends came to 12 bases. CDR3 loop: CASRDQGFGELFF. In DNA form, the CDR3 reads TGTGCCAGCAGAGATCAGGGTTTCGGGGAGCTGTTTTTT. Combining the CDR3 with reference TRBV7-3 and TRBJ2-2 gives the whole variable domain GAGVSQTPSNKVTEKGKYVELRCDPISGHTALYWYRQSLGQGPEFLIYFQGTGAADDSGLPNDRFFAVRPEGSVSTLKIQRTERGDSAVYLCASRDQGFGELFFGEGSRLTVL.

This clone has a single count. The gene calls are TRBV5-1 and TRBJ1-5, with D unresolved. The V gene lost 0 bases and the J gene lost 7 bases, with 11 bases spanning the gap. CDR3 length: 14 amino acids. CDR1 is SGHRS and CDR2 is YFSETQ in the germline V gene. CDR3 amino acids: CASSLGQVGQPQHF. In DNA form, the CDR3 reads TGCGCCAGCAGCTTGGGGCAGGTTGGCCAGCCCCAGCATTTT.

This clone was found once. The chain recombines TRBV18 with TRBJ2-1; the match to TRBD1 covers 9 bases. The ends lost 3 bases at V and 2 bases at J; junction bases unmatched: 5. CDR3 length: 16 amino acids. Germline assignment: CDR1 KGHSH and CDR2 LQKENI. The CDR3 protein is CASSPRDRVTYNEQFF. In DNA form, the CDR3 reads TGTGCCAGCTCACCGAGGGACAGGGTAACCTACAATGAGCAGTTCTTC.

A few counts support this clone. This chain connects TRBV11-3 to TRBJ2-7; 11 bases fit TRBD2. From germline, CDR1 is SGHNT and CDR2 YENEEA. The CDR3 sequence is 13 residues long. J was trimmed by 7 bases and V by 6 bases; bases with no gene match: 5. DNA of the CDR3: TGTGCCAGCAGACAACTAGCGGGAGAAGAGCAGTACTTC. Residues: CASRQLAGEEQYF.

The chain joins TRBV19 to TRBJ1-5; possibly TRBD1 for D (5 bases). Germline V CDR1 and CDR2: LNHDA, SQIVND (reference sequence). V shed 8 bases and J shed 9 bases, with 17 bases lying between them. The CDR3 sequence is 13 residues long. The CDR3 here is CASRRTVQGPQHF. CDR3 coding DNA: TGTGCCAGTCGTCGGACGGTGCAGGGGCCCCAGCATTTT.